The clone carrying this T cell receptor beta chain was detected only a few times. Antigen unknown. The sample comes from a study of post-analysis software for immune sequencing data. Overall study results and limits: Multiple sclerosis was associated with a significant reduction in normalized Chao1 diversity relative to controls.

Tagging with unique molecular identifiers was a feature of the TCR beta cDNA libraries. One entry per CDR3 protein, called by TCRdb with MiXCR from the PCR reads. In the table there are some 890,000 distinct CDR3 sequences, roughly 50% of which are singletons. Sequencing was carried out using blood. The clonotype comes from a girl between 10 and 17 years old with multiple sclerosis.

The DNA of the CDR3 is TGCAGCGTTCAAGGCAGAATCTACGAGCAGTACTTC. This sequence encodes CSVQGRIYEQYF. J is TRBJ2-5 and V is TRBV29-1, with D unresolved. TRBJ2-7 explains the end of the DNA better; the J call may be wrong. The CDR3 length is 12 residues. Germline CDR1 and CDR2: SQVTM and ANQGSEA.